Shown below are 3 T cell receptor beta chains from a single sample sequenced in a study of Ad26.COV2.S vaccination and SARS-CoV-2 variants. TCRdb keeps only in-frame clones here, not all; method: immunoSEQ multiplex PCR. The data contain hundreds of thousands of clones, about 87% of them singletons. Treatment here: some 19 received Ad26.COV2.S at low or high dose, single or two shots; about five received placebo; per-sample allocation not given. The study sampled participants on day 63 after the first vaccine or placebo injection. The source was peripheral blood, collected in a trial of Ad26.COV2.S vaccine versus placebo. These receptors all come from a person aged 18 to 65 who received the Ad26.COV2.S COVID-19 vaccine or a placebo.

V and J are TRBV5-1 and TRBJ2-2, with D perhaps given as TRBD1 or TRBD2 (5 bases each). The CDR3 sequence is 15 residues long. The V end lost 2 bases, the J end lost 6 bases, and 14 bases lay between the germline ends. Germline CDR1 is SGHRS and CDR2 is YFSETQ. In DNA form, the CDR3 reads TGCGCCAGCAGCTTCGGAGATTGGGGACCCGGGGAGCTGTTTTTT. This gives the protein CASSFGDWGPGELFF.

This sequence joins TRBV5-4 and TRBJ2-7; 10 bases map to TRBD1. V trimming: 4 bases; J trimming: 6 bases; junction bases outside the gene matches: 7. Germline assignment: CDR1 SGHNT and CDR2 YYREEE (reference sequence). The CDR3 runs 14 residues. This chain's CDR3 is CASSHPRTGGEQYF. The CDR3 DNA follows: TGTGCCAGCAGCCACCCTAGGACAGGGGGCGAGCAGTACTTC.

With regard to this clone: The junction does not match germline at one end; this may be a read error. The chain is built from TRBV7-2 and TRBJ2-1, with 9 bases aligning to TRBD2. CDR1 is SGHTA, CDR2 FQGNSA, per germline. The CDR3 length is 16 residues. The CDR3: CASSISGGVSNNEQFF. CDR3 nucleotides: TGTGCCAGCAGCATTAGCGGGGGAGTAAGTAACAACGAGCAGTTCTTC.